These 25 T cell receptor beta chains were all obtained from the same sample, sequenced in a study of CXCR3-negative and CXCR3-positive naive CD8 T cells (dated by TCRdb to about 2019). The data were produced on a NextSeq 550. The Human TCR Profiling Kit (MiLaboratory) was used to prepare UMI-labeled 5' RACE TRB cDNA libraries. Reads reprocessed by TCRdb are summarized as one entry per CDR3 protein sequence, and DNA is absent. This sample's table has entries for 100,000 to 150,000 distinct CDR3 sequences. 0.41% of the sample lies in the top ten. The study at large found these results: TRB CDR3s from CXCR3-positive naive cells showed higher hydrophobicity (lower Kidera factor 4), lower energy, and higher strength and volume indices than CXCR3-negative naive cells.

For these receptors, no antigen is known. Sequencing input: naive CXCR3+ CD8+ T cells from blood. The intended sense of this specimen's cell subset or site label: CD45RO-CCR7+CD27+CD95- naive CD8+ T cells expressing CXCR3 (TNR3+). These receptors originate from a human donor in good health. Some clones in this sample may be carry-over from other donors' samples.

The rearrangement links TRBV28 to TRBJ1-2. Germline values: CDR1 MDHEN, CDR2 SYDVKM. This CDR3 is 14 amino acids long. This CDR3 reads CASSFGRASYGYTF.

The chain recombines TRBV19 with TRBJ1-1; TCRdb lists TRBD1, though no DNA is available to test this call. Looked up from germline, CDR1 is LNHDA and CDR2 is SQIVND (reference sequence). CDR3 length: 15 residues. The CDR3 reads CASSPGFRGLTEAFF.

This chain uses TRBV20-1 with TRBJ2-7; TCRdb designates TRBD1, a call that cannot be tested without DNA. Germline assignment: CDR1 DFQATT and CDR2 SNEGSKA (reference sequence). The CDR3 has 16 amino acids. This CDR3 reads CSAISVGARDPYEQYF.

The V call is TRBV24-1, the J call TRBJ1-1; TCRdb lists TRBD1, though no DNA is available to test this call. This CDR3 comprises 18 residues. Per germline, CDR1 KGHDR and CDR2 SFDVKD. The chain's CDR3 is CATSDKYRKSPTNTEAFF.

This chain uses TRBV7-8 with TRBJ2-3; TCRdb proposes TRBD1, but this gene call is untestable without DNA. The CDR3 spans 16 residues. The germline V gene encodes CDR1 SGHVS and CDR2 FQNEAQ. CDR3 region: CASSPIYRVGTDTQYF.

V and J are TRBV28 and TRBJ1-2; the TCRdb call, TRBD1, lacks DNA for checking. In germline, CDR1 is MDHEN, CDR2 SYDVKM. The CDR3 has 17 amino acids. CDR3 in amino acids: CASSSRISRDRDYGYTF.

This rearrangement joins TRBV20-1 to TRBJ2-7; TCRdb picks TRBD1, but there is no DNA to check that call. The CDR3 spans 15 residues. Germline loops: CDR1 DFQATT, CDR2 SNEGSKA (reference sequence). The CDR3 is CSARGLRAPGYEQYF.

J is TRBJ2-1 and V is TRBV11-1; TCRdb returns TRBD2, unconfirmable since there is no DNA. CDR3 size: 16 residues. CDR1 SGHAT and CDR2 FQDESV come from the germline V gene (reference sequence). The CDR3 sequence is CASSPVAPTPDYEQFF.

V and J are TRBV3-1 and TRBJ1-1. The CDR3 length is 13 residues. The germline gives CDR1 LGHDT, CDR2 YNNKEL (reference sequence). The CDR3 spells CASKGWENTEAFF.

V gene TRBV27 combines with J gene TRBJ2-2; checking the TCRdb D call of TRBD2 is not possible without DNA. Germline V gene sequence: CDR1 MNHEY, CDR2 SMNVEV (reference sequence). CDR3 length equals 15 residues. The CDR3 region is CASSGLVGRAGELFF.

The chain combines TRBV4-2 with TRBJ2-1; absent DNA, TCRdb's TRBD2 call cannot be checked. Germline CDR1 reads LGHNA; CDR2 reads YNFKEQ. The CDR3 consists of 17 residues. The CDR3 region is CASSQVSGGPSHNEQFF.

This CDR3 is CASSPGQGARDF. The chain is built from TRBV5-1 and TRBJ2-1; TCRdb's D gene call, TRBD1, goes unchecked for lack of DNA. The CDR3 covers 12 residues. Per the germline V gene, CDR1 is SGHRS and CDR2 is YFSETQ.

The CDR3 reads CAWQTSGMGTGELFF. J is TRBJ2-2 and V is TRBV30; the D call from TCRdb, TRBD2, cannot be confirmed without DNA. CDR3 length: 15 residues. Germline values: CDR1 GTSNPN, CDR2 SVGIG (reference sequence).

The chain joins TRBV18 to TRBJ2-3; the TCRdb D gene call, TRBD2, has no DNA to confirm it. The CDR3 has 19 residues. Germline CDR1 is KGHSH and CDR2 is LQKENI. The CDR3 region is CASSPSATSGRVGTDTQYF.

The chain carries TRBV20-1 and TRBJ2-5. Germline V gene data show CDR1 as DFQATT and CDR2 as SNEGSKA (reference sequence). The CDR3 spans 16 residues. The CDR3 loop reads CSATWVVGNLQETQYF.

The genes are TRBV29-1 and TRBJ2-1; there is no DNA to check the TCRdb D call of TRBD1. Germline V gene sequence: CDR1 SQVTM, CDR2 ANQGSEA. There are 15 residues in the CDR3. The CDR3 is CSIFHRDRGDNEQFF.

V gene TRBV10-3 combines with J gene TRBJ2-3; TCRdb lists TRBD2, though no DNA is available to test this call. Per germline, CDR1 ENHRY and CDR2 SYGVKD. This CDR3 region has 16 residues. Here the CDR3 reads CAISELAGGNTDTQYF.

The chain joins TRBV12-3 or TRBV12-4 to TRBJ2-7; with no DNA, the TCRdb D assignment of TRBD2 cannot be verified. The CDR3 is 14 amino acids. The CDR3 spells CASSLVGDYYEQYF.

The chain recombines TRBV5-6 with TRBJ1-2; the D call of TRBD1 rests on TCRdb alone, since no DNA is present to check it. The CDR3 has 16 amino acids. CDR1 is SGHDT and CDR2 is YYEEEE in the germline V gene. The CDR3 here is CASTPKGRNSNYGYTF.

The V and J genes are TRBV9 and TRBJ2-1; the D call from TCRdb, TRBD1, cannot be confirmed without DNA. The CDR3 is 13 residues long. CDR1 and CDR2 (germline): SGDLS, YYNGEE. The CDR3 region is CASSAGSVDEQFF. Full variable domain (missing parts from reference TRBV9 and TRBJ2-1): DSGVTQTPKHLITATGQRVTLRCSPRSGDLSVYWYQQSLDQGLQFLIQYYNGEERAKGNILERFSAQQFPDLHSELNLSSLELGDSALYFCASSAGSVDEQFFGPGTRLTVL.

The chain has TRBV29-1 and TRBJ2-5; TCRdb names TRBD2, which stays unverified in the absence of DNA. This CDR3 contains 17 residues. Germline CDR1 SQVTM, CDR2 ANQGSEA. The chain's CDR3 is CSAGDVGTSGREETQYF. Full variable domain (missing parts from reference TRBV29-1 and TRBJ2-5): SAVISQKPSRDICQRGTSLTIQCQVDSQVTMMFWYRQQPGQSLTLIATANQGSEATYESGFVIDKFPISRPNLTFSTLTVSNMSPEDSSIYLCSAGDVGTSGREETQYFGPGTRLLVL.

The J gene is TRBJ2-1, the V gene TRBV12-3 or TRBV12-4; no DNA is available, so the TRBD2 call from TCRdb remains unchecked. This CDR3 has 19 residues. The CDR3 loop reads CASSFPLTRTSGEDNEQFF.

CDR3 amino acids: CASSQHDRGPNEKLFF. The chain carries TRBV4-2 and TRBJ1-4; TCRdb's D call, TRBD1, is unchecked because there is no DNA. This CDR3 is 16 amino acids long. The V gene's germline CDR1 is LGHNA and CDR2 YNFKEQ.

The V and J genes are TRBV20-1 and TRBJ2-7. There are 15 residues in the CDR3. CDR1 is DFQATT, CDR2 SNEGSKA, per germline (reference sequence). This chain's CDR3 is CSVRESPSGWDEQYF.

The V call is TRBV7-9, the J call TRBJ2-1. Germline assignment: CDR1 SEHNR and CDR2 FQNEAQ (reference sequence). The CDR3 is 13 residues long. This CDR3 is CATRLSSYNEQFF.